This is a list of T cell receptor beta chains from one sample in a study of T cells in Graves' hyperthyroidism and ophthalmopathy. TCRdb independently ran MiXCR on the multiplex PCR reads; one entry per CDR3 protein. Among approximately 640,000 distinct CDR3 sequences, roughly 15% were seen once, and the ten largest hold less than 4.5%. Input material: blood. These receptors all stem from a woman aged 25 to 39 with Graves' hyperthyroidism. Each CDR3 is given with its conserved first and last residue. Each record gives: CDR3 protein, clone size, V gene, J gene. Rows give clone size only sometimes, using once, few, many, or a class for an expanded clone.

cdr3_aa: CASSLAGRGLAGSNEQFF
clone_size: many
v_call: TRBV12-3/TRBV12-4
j_call: TRBJ2-1

cdr3_aa: CASSLAYGTGKGDGKNIQYF
clone_size: -
v_call: TRBV7-9
j_call: TRBJ2-4

cdr3_aa: CASSLGLWGDEQYF
clone_size: many
v_call: TRBV28
j_call: TRBJ2-7

cdr3_aa: CASSPMTGNPNTEAFF
clone_size: few
v_call: TRBV7-9
j_call: TRBJ1-1

cdr3_aa: CASSYSGRSYGYTF
clone_size: -
v_call: TRBV6-6
j_call: TRBJ1-2

cdr3_aa: CASSGGNEAFF
clone_size: many
v_call: TRBV3-1
j_call: TRBJ1-1

cdr3_aa: CASREKAGQKNIKAFF
clone_size: -
v_call: TRBV4-1
j_call: TRBJ1-1

cdr3_aa: CASSRGGGTDTQYF
clone_size: -
v_call: TRBV4-1
j_call: TRBJ2-3

cdr3_aa: CASSYRHTDTQYF
clone_size: many
v_call: TRBV6-5
j_call: TRBJ2-3

cdr3_aa: CSVRTSGLVRDTQYF
clone_size: few
v_call: TRBV29-1
j_call: TRBJ2-3

cdr3_aa: CATSEPGLYEQYF
clone_size: few
v_call: TRBV24-1
j_call: TRBJ2-7

cdr3_aa: CASSRAGYEQYF
clone_size: few
v_call: TRBV9
j_call: TRBJ2-7